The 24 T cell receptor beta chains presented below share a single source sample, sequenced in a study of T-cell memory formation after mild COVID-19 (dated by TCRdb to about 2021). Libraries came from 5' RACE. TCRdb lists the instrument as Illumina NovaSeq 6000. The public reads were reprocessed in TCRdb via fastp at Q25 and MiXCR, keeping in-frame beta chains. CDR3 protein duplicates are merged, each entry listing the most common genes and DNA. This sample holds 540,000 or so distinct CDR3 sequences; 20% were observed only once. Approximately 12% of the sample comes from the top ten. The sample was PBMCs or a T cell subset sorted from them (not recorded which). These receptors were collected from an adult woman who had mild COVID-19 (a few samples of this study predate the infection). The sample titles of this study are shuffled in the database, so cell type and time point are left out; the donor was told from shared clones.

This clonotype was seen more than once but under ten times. This CDR3 reads CASSDRTGKNTGELFF. CDR3 sequence (DNA): TGTGCCAGCAGCGATCGGACAGGGAAGAACACCGGGGAGCTGTTTTTT. J is TRBJ2-2 and V is TRBV9, with TRBD1 identical over 8 bases. This CDR3 has 16 amino acids. CDR1 is SGDLS, CDR2 YYNGEE, per germline. V was clipped by 3 bases and J by 1 base; unmatched bases: 5.

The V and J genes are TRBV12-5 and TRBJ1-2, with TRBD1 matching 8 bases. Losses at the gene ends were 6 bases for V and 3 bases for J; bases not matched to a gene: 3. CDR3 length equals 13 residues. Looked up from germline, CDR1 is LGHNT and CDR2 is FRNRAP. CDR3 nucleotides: TGTGCTAGTGGCGCGACAGGGGACTATGGCTACACCTTC. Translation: CASGATGDYGYTF.

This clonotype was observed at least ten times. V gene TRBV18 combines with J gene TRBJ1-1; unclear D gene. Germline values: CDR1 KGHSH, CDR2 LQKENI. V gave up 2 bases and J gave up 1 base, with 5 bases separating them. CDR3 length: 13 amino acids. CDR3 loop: CASSPIQNTEAFF. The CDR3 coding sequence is TGTGCCAGCTCACCAATACAGAACACTGAAGCTTTCTTT.

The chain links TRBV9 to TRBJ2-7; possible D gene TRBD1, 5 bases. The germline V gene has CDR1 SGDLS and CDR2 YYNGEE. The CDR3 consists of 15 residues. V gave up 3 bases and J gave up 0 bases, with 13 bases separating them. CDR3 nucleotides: TGTGCCAGCAGCGGAGCAGGGTTTCCCTCCTACGAGCAGTACTTC. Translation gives CASSGAGFPSYEQYF.

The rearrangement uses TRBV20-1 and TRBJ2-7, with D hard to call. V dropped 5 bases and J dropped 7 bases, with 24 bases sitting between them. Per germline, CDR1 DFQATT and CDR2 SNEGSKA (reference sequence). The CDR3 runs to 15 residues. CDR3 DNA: TGCAGTGCTCCGTTATACGGCGTGGAAAAGTCGGAGCAGTACTTC. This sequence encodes CSAPLYGVEKSEQYF.

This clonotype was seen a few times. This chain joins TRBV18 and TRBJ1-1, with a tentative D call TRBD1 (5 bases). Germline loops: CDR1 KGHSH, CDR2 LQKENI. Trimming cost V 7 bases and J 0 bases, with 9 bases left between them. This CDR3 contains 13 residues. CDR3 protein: CASCQGLNTEAFF. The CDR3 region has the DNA TGTGCCAGCTGTCAGGGCCTGAACACTGAAGCTTTCTTT.

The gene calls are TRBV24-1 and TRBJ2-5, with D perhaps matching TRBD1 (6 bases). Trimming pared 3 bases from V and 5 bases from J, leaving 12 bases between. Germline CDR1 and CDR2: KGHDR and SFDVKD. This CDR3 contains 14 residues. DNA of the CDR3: TGTGCCACCAGTGATCAGGGGAGTGCGGAGACCCAGTACTTC. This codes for CATSDQGSAETQYF.

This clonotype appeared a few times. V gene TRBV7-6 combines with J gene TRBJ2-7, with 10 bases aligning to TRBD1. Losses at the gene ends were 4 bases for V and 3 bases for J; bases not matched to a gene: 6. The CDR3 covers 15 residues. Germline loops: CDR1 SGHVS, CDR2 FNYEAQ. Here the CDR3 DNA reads TGTGCCAGCAGCTCGTCCGGGACAGGGGTCTACGAGCAGTACTTC. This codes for CASSSSGTGVYEQYF. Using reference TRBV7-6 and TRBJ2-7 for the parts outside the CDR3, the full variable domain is GAGVSQSPRYKVTKRGQDVALRCDPISGHVSLYWYRQALGQGPEFLTYFNYEAQQDKSGLPNDRFSAERPEGSISTLTIQRTEQRDSAMYRCASSSSGTGVYEQYFGPGTRLTVT.

CDR3 loop: CSARVNRDWDQYF. The CDR3 DNA follows: TGCAGTGCTAGAGTAAACAGGGATTGGGACCAGTACTTC. V gene TRBV20-1 combines with J gene TRBJ2-5, with D tentatively TRBD1 (6 bases). The CDR3 is 13 amino acids. Trimming took 1 base from V and 10 from J, leaving 16 bases between them. Germline CDR1 DFQATT, CDR2 SNEGSKA (reference sequence).

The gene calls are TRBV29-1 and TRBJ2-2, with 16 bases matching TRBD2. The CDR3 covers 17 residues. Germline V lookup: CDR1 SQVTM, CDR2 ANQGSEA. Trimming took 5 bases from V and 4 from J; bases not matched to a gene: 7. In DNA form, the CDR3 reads TGCAGCGTTTCGGGACTAGCGGGAGGGCCGAGCACCGGGGAGCTGTTTTTT. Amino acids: CSVSGLAGGPSTGELFF.

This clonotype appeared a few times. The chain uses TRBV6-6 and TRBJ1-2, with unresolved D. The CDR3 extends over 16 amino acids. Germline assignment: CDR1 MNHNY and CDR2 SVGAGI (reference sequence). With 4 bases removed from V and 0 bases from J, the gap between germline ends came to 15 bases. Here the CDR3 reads CASSFIQASSNYGYTF. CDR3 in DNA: TGTGCCAGCAGTTTTATCCAGGCTTCCTCTAACTATGGCTACACCTTC.

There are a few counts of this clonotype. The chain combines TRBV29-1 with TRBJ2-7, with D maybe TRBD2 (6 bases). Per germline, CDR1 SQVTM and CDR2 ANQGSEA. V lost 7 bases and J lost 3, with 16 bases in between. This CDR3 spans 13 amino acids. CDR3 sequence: CSASPGRVYEQYF. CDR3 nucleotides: TGCAGCGCCTCCCCCGGGAGAGTCTACGAGCAGTACTTC.

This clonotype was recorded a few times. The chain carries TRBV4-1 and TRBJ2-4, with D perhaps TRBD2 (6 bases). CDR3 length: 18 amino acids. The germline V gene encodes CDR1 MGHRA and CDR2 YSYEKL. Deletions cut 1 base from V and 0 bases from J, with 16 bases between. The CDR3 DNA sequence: TGCGCCAGCAGCCAAGGTTACGCCGGAGGGATAGCCAAAAACATTCAGTACTTC. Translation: CASSQGYAGGIAKNIQYF.

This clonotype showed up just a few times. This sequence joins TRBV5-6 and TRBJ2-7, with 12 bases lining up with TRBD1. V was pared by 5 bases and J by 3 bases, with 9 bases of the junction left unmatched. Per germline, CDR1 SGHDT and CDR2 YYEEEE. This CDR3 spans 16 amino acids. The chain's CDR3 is CASRRPGTGGIYEQYF. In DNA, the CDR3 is TGTGCCAGCAGACGTCCTGGGACAGGGGGCATCTACGAGCAGTACTTC.

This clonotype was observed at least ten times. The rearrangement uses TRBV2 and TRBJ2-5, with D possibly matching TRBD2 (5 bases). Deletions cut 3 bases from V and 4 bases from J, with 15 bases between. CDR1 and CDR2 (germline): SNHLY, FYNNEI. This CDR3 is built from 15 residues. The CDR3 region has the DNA TGTGCCAGCAGTGAGGACCGGGGAGAGGTAGAGACCCAGTACTTC. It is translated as CASSEDRGEVETQYF.

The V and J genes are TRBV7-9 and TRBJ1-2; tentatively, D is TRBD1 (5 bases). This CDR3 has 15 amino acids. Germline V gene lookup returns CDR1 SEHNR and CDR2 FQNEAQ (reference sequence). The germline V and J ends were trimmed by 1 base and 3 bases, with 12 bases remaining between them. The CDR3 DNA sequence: TGTGCCAGCAGCTTAGATGGCAGGGTAGACTATGGCTACACCTTC. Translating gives CASSLDGRVDYGYTF.

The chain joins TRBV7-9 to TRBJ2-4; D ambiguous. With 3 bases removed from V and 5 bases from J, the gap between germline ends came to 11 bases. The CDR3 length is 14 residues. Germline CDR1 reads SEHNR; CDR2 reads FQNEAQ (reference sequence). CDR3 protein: CASSFLGLENIQYF. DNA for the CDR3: TGTGCCAGCAGCTTTCTGGGGTTAGAAAACATTCAGTACTTC.

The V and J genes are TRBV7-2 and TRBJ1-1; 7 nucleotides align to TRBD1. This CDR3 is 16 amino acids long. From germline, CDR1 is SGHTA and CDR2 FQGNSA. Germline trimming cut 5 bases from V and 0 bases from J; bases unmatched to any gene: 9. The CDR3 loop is CASSGGRGRLNTEAFF. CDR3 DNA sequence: TGTGCCAGCAGCGGCGGGAGGGGGCGGCTGAACACTGAAGCTTTCTTT.

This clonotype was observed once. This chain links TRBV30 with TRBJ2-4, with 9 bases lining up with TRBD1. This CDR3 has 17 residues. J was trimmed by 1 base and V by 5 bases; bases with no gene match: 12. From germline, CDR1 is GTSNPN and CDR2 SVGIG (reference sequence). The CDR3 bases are TGTGCCTGGTTCCCGGGACAGGGTAAGGGGGCCAAAAACATTCAGTACTTC. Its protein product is CAWFPGQGKGAKNIQYF.

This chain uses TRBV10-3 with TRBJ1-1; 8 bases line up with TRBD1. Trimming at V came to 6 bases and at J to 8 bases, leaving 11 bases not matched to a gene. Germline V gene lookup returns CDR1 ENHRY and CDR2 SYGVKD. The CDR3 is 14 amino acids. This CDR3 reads CAIRATGTGVEAFF. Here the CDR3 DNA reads TGTGCCATCAGAGCTACCGGGACAGGTGTCGAAGCTTTCTTT.

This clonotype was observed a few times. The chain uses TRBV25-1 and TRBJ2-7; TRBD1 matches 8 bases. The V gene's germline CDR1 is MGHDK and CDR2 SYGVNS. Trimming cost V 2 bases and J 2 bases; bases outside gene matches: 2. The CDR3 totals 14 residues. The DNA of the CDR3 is TGTGCCAGCAGTGAAGGGACAGGACCCTACGAGCAGTACTTC. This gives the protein CASSEGTGPYEQYF.

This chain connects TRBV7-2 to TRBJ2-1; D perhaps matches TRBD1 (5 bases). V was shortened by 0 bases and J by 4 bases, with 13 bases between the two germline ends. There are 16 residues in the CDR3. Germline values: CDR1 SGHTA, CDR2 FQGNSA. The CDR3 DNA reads TGTGCCAGCAGCTTAGCGGCAGGGATCCCTTACAATGAGCAGTTCTTC. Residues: CASSLAAGIPYNEQFF.

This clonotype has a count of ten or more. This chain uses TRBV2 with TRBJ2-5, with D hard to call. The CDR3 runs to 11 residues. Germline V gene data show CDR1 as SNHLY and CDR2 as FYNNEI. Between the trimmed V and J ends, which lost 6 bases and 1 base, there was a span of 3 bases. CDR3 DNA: TGTGCCAGCAGGATCCAAGAGACCCAGTACTTC. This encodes CASRIQETQYF.

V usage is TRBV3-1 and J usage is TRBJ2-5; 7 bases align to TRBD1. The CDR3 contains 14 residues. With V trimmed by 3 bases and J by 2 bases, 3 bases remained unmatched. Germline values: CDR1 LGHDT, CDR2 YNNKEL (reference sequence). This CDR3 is CASSHPGQQETQYF. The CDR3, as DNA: TGTGCCAGCAGCCACCCGGGACAGCAAGAGACCCAGTACTTC.